Sequencing of this T cell receptor (beta chain) was carried out in a study of CD8 T cells in ankylosing spondylitis. Findings and limits, study-wide: The study looked at matched synovial fluid samples from ankylosing spondylitis patients. Disease-linked clones were reported to be significantly enriched there. CD8+ by phenotype, disease-linked clones were relatively rare in peripheral blood.

In its sample, this clonotype was seen a few times. Its antigen is currently unknown. There are 14 residues in the CDR3. V gave up 2 bases and J gave up 5 bases, with 13 bases separating them. Looked up from germline, CDR1 is ENHRY and CDR2 is SYGVKD. Construction of TCR beta libraries was performed using quantitative 5'-RACE with molecular barcodes. One entry per CDR3 protein, called by TCRdb with MiXCR from the 5' RACE reads. The sample holds some 250,000 distinct CDR3 sequences, 20% to 30% seen once. The sequenced sample was blood, either unsorted or a sorted T cell fraction (not recorded which). The chain couples TRBV10-3 to TRBJ2-7; D gene uncertain. The receptor comes from a male donor with ankylosing spondylitis or in good health (not recorded which). Here the CDR3 reads CAISEPLFSHEQYF. Written as DNA, the CDR3 is TGTGCCATCAGTGAGCCGCTATTTAGCCACGAGCAGTACTTC.